Below, 20 T cell receptor beta chains from the same sample are listed, as sequenced in a study of early T cells in non-severe SARS-CoV-2 infection. From the 5' RACE reads, TCRdb called clonotypes with MiXCR, one entry per CDR3 protein. Counted here are about 77,000 distinct CDR3 sequences, less than 20% occurring once; the ten biggest clones make up approximately 2.9%. The sequencing sample was made of whole blood. The receptors here all came from an adult who was a healthcare worker with PCR-confirmed SARS-CoV-2 infection or an uninfected control (not recorded which).

There are a few counts of this clonotype. This rearrangement joins TRBV5-4 to TRBJ2-1, with 11 bases that match TRBD2. Germline CDR1 and CDR2: SGHNT and YYREEE (reference sequence). The J segment lost 4 bases and the V segment lost 4 bases, leaving 7 bases of the junction unmatched. This CDR3 contains 16 residues. CDR3 coding DNA: TGTGCCAGCAGCCTCTCCGGGACTAGCGGATACAATGAGCAGTTCTTC. This encodes CASSLSGTSGYNEQFF.

The gene calls are TRBV14 and TRBJ2-7; D may be TRBD2 (7 bases). Trimming pared 3 bases from V and 1 base from J, leaving 10 bases between. The length of the CDR3 is 14 residues. Germline assignment: CDR1 SGHDN and CDR2 FVKESK. This chain's CDR3 is CASSHGRGSYEQYF. The CDR3 DNA follows: TGTGCCAGCAGCCATGGGAGGGGGTCCTACGAGCAGTACTTC.

This chain uses TRBV29-1 with TRBJ2-5; weak D call: TRBD1 (6 bases). The germline CDR1 and CDR2 sequences are SQVTM and ANQGSEA. The CDR3 extends over 13 amino acids. V was clipped by 6 bases and J by 1 base, with 12 bases between them. The CDR3 DNA sequence: TGCAGCGTCACAGGGATGCTCCAAGAGACCCAGTACTTC. It encodes CSVTGMLQETQYF. Variable domain in full (rest from reference TRBV29-1 and TRBJ2-5): SAVISQKPSRDICQRGTSLTIQCQVDSQVTMMFWYRQQPGQSLTLIATANQGSEATYESGFVIDKFPISRPNLTFSTLTVSNMSPEDSSIYLCSVTGMLQETQYFGPGTRLLVL.

There are a few counts of this clonotype. The chain recombines TRBV5-1 with TRBJ1-5; weak D call: TRBD1 (5 bases). CDR1 is SGHRS and CDR2 is YFSETQ in the germline V gene. Deletions cut 3 bases from V and 5 bases from J, with 12 bases between. CDR3 length equals 14 residues. CDR3 sequence: CASSWGDGYQPQHF. The CDR3, as DNA: TGCGCCAGCAGCTGGGGGGACGGGTATCAGCCCCAGCATTTT. The full variable domain, rest sourced from reference TRBV5-1 and TRBJ1-5, is KAGVTQTPRYLIKTRGQQVTLSCSPISGHRSVSWYQQTPGQGLQFLFEYFSETQRNKGNFPGRFSGRQFSNSRSEMNVSTLELGDSALYLCASSWGDGYQPQHFGDGTRLSIL.

The chain has TRBV12-5 and TRBJ1-1; perhaps TRBD1 as D (5 bases). The germline CDR1 and CDR2 sequences are LGHNT and FRNRAP. V was pared by 5 bases and J by 0 bases, with 19 bases between. The CDR3 sequence is 17 residues long. The CDR3 sequence is CASGASFSSQVNTEAFF. The CDR3 nucleotides read TGTGCTAGTGGTGCCTCATTCTCTTCACAGGTGAACACTGAAGCTTTCTTT.

The chain uses TRBV20-1 and TRBJ2-2, with D maybe TRBD2 (6 bases). Germline V gene sequence: CDR1 DFQATT, CDR2 SNEGSKA (reference sequence). The V end lost 3 bases, the J end lost 8 bases, and 16 bases lay between the germline ends. The CDR3 runs to 14 residues. CDR3 residues: CSARLAAGSGELFF. The CDR3 nucleotides are TGCAGTGCTAGGTTAGCGGCCGGTAGTGGGGAGCTGTTTTTT.

This clonotype appeared a few times. The rearrangement joins TRBV7-9 to TRBJ1-2; the match to TRBD1 covers 10 bases. With 6 bases clipped from V and 7 bases from J, the junction kept 5 bases outside the gene matches. The CDR3 sequence is 13 residues long. Looked up from germline, CDR1 is SEHNR and CDR2 is FQNEAQ (reference sequence). The CDR3 DNA is TGTGCCAGCAGTCCTAGGACAGGGGGTGGCTACACCTTC. Translation gives CASSPRTGGGYTF. Filled out from reference TRBV7-9 and TRBJ1-2, the complete variable domain reads DTGVSQNPRHKITKRGQNVTFRCDPISEHNRLYWYRQTLGQGPEFLTYFQNEAQLEKSRLLSDRFSAERPKGSFSTLEIQRTEQGDSAMYLCASSPRTGGGYTFGSGTRLTVV.

The J gene is TRBJ1-5, the V gene TRBV30, with TRBD1 as a possible D gene (5 bases). The germline V gene encodes CDR1 GTSNPN and CDR2 SVGIG (reference sequence). V shed 0 bases and J shed 1 base, with 7 bases lying between them. The CDR3 is 14 amino acids. CDR3 bases: TGTGCCTGGAGTGTAGGGGCGAGCAATCAGCCCCAGCATTTT. Its protein product is CAWSVGASNQPQHF.

The chain employs TRBV5-1 and TRBJ2-3; D perhaps matches TRBD1 (5 bases). This CDR3 comprises 13 residues. The germline V gene encodes CDR1 SGHRS and CDR2 YFSETQ. Trimming took off 4 bases at V and 3 bases at J, with 9 bases between the two ends. The CDR3 DNA reads as TGCGCCAGCAGCGGCCGACAGACAGATACGCAGTATTTT. It codes for CASSGRQTDTQYF.

This clonotype was recorded a few times. V is TRBV20-1 and J is TRBJ2-5; D is unclear. The CDR3 has 12 amino acids. Per germline, CDR1 DFQATT and CDR2 SNEGSKA (reference sequence). V was cut by 2 bases and J by 4 bases, with 8 bases left in between. CDR3 sequence (DNA): TGCAGTGCTAGACAACCCCCAGAGACCCAGTACTTC. This sequence encodes CSARQPPETQYF.

This chain connects TRBV6-5 to TRBJ1-3; unclear D gene. Germline V gene lookup returns CDR1 MNHEY and CDR2 SVGAGI. The CDR3 spans 14 residues. Deletions cut 8 bases from V and 3 bases from J, with 14 bases between. The CDR3 DNA reads TGTGCCAGCCGCAGTCCCCCTGGTGGAAACACCATATATTTT. It yields the protein CASRSPPGGNTIYF.

This clonotype was seen at least ten times. The CDR3 reads CASSLDSPSEKLFF. The CDR3, as DNA: TGCGCCAGCAGCTTGGACAGCCCGAGTGAAAAACTGTTTTTT. This chain connects TRBV5-1 to TRBJ1-4, with D hard to call. The CDR3 runs 14 residues. V shed 0 bases and J shed 7 bases, with 10 bases lying between them. Germline V gene data show CDR1 as SGHRS and CDR2 as YFSETQ.

This clonotype was detected many times. The chain has TRBV30 and TRBJ1-5; D remains ambiguous. CDR3 length equals 13 residues. Germline CDR1 and CDR2: GTSNPN and SVGIG (reference sequence). V lost 2 bases to trimming and J lost 4 bases, with 9 bases between them. CDR3: CAWSKRVNQPQHF. The CDR3 region has the DNA TGTGCCTGGAGTAAGCGCGTTAATCAGCCCCAGCATTTT.

The V gene is TRBV7-2, the J gene TRBJ2-3; 10 positions agree with TRBD2. Germline V CDR1 and CDR2: SGHTA, FQGNSA. The V gene end was trimmed by 2 bases and the J gene end by 1 base; junction bases not matched to a gene: 9. CDR3 length equals 18 residues. The CDR3 protein is CASSLRALAGVGTDTQYF. The CDR3 DNA reads TGTGCCAGCAGCTTAAGGGCGCTAGCGGGAGTTGGCACAGATACGCAGTATTTT.

This clonotype was seen ten or more times. J is TRBJ1-6 and V is TRBV6-1, with 10 bases aligning to TRBD1. V shed 7 bases, J shed 6 bases, and the junction held 9 bases outside the gene matches. CDR3 size: 16 residues. Germline V lookup: CDR1 MNHNS, CDR2 SASEGT. CDR3 nucleotides: TGTGCCAGCATCCGGGGAGGGACAGGGGCTAATTCACCCCTCCACTTT. It codes for CASIRGGTGANSPLHF.

V is TRBV20-1 and J is TRBJ2-1; tentative D call: TRBD2 (6 bases). V lost 3 bases and J 0 bases, leaving 6 bases between the germline ends. CDR3 size: 13 residues. Germline V gene data show CDR1 as DFQATT and CDR2 as SNEGSKA (reference sequence). This chain's CDR3 is CSASGSSYNEQFF. DNA of the CDR3: TGCAGTGCTAGCGGGAGCTCCTACAATGAGCAGTTCTTC.

The chain recombines TRBV11-2 with TRBJ2-7, with 11 bases aligning to TRBD2. This CDR3 region has 13 residues. With V trimmed by 4 bases and J by 12 bases, 8 bases remained unmatched. CDR1 and CDR2 (germline): SGHAT, FQNNGV. The CDR3 bases are TGTGCCAGCAGCTCGGGACTAGCGGCCCGGAGGTACTTC. Its translation: CASSSGLAARRYF.

This clonotype was counted a few times. The J gene is TRBJ2-7, the V gene TRBV29-1; the D gene could be TRBD1 or TRBD2 (5 bases each). The germline V gene encodes CDR1 SQVTM and CDR2 ANQGSEA. V was clipped by 3 bases and J by 4 bases, with 13 bases between them. The CDR3 has 13 amino acids. The CDR3 region has the DNA TGCAGCGTTGAGGGGGAGAACTCGTACGAGCAGTACTTC. This sequence encodes CSVEGENSYEQYF.

This chain joins TRBV6-1 and TRBJ1-2; 7 bases map to TRBD1. Germline-derived CDR1 and CDR2 are MNHNS and SASEGT. This CDR3 spans 14 amino acids. After removal of 6 bases from V and 3 bases from J, the junction contained 7 bases not matched to a gene. The CDR3 spells CASSGGTADYGYTF. CDR3 DNA: TGTGCCAGCAGCGGTGGGACAGCTGACTATGGCTACACCTTC.

Regarding this clonotype: One end of the junction fails to match germline, which may point to a read error. The V and J genes are TRBV28 and TRBJ2-7, with TRBD2 as a possible D gene (6 bases). There are 10 residues in the CDR3. In germline, CDR1 is MDHEN, CDR2 SYDVKM. CDR3 sequence (DNA): TGTGCCAGCCTTCCGGCGGGGCCAGCCTTC. Its protein is CASLPAGPAF.